This TCR beta chain was sequenced in a study of blood T cell repertoires in COVID-19. Method: immunoSEQ multiplex PCR; TCRdb's copy keeps in-frame clones and lacks some. This table holds about 120,000 clones, about 89% found once. The germline V gene has CDR1 LGHNA and CDR2 YNFKEQ. J gave up 4 bases and V 4 bases, and 6 bases lay outside the gene matches. This CDR3 spans 15 amino acids. Material for sequencing was peripheral blood. V is TRBV4-2 and J is TRBJ1-3; 8 bases match TRBD1. The sequence derives from a woman aged 65 to 85 with acute or convalescent COVID-19. CDR3 in DNA: TGTGCCAGCAGCCCTAACCGGGACAGGGGAAACACCATATATTTT. As protein: CASSPNRDRGNTIYF.